Listed below are T cell receptor beta chains from one sample, sequenced in a study of blood T cell repertoires in COVID-19. TCRdb's copy holds only in-frame clones and misses some; the assay was immunoSEQ multiplex PCR. The data contain some 78,000 clones, roughly nine tenths of them seen just once; the ten biggest clones take up under 5%. Sequencing used peripheral blood. Every receptor here comes from a woman aged 80 or over with active or convalescent COVID-19. Both conserved end residues are part of each CDR3. Each record gives: CDR3 DNA, CDR3 protein, J gene, V gene, D gene, clone size. A D gene is named only where the DNA matches it firmly. Expanded clones are given a class, and other clones once, few, many or no size at all.

TGTGCCAGCAGCCAACAGACAGAAGGTGTGACCACAGATACGCAGTATTTT | CASSQQTEGVTTDTQYF | TRBJ2-3 | TRBV3-1/TRBV3-2 | . | .
TGTGCCACCTCGACAGGGGACGATTCACCCCTCCACTTT | CATSTGDDSPLHF | TRBJ1-6 | TRBV19 | TRBD1 | few
TGTGCCAGCAGCCTTGAGCGGGCCAAGGGATACGAGCAGTACTTC | CASSLERAKGYEQYF | TRBJ2-7 | TRBV7-8 | . | .
TGCGCCAGCAGCCCGACGGGAGGGTCAGGCGACGAGCAGTACTTC | CASSPTGGSGDEQYF | TRBJ2-7 | TRBV5-1 | TRBD2 | .
TGTGCCAGCAGTTTCTCCGGGACAAACTATGGCTACACCTTC | CASSFSGTNYGYTF | TRBJ1-2 | TRBV28 | . | .
TGTGCCAGCAGGCGGACTAGCGGGGGGGCCTACGAGCAGTACTTC | CASRRTSGGAYEQYF | TRBJ2-7 | TRBV7-9 | TRBD2 | .
TGCGCCAGCGGGACAGGAGAGTACTACGAGCAGTACTTC | CASGTGEYYEQYF | TRBJ2-7 | TRBV5-1 | TRBD1 | once
TGTGCCGAGACAGGGCAGGGCGACGAGCAGTACTTC | CAETGQGDEQYF | TRBJ2-7 | TRBV30 | TRBD1 | .
TGTGCCACCAGCAGAGATGGGCCAGGGGCCAATCAGCCCCAGCATTTT | CATSRDGPGANQPQHF | TRBJ1-5 | TRBV15 | . | .
TGTGCCAGCAGCTTAGTTAGTACGGGCGGGAGGAACGAGCAGTACTTC | CASSLVSTGGRNEQYF | TRBJ2-7 | TRBV7-2 | TRBD2 | .
TGTGCCAGCAGGGGACAATCTTATAGCAATCAGCCCCAGCATTTT | CASRGQSYSNQPQHF | TRBJ1-5 | TRBV6-4 | . | .
TGTGCCAGCAGCGCAAGGGCAGGGTTAGGCGAGCAGTACTTC | CASSARAGLGEQYF | TRBJ2-7 | TRBV6-5 | . | .
TGTGCCAGCAGCTTATTTGGGGGGACCGGGGCCAACGTCCTGACTTTC | CASSLFGGTGANVLTF | TRBJ2-6 | TRBV7-3 | . | .
TGTGCCAGCACCCCGACAGGGGGAGAGACCCAGTACTTC | CASTPTGGETQYF | TRBJ2-5 | TRBV6-5 | TRBD1 | .
TGCAGCGCGACAACTAGCGGGAGGGCCGGGACCGGGGAGCTGTTTTTT | CSATTSGRAGTGELFF | TRBJ2-2 | TRBV29-1 | TRBD2 | .
TGTGCCAGAAGTTCCGGGGATCCGGATCAGCCCCAGCATTTT | CARSSGDPDQPQHF | TRBJ1-5 | TRBV7-5 | . | .
TGTGCCAGCAGCCCCGGGACAGGGAGCATCGGTACGCAGTATTTT | CASSPGTGSIGTQYF | TRBJ2-3 | TRBV7-9 | TRBD1 | .
TGTGCCAGCAGCGTAGTCCCTAGCGGGCCAAACAATGAGCAGTTCTTC | CASSVVPSGPNNEQFF | TRBJ2-1 | TRBV9 | TRBD2 | .
TGTGCCAGCAATATACAGGGGGCGCCCAATCAGCCCCAGCATTTT | CASNIQGAPNQPQHF | TRBJ1-5 | TRBV2 | TRBD1 | .
TGTGCCAGCAAGGGGGCAGGGCCCCCTTACGAGCAGTACTTC | CASKGAGPPYEQYF | TRBJ2-7 | TRBV28 | TRBD1 | .
TGTGCCACCAGTTACCGGGACAGTGCCACAGATACGCAGTATTTT | CATSYRDSATDTQYF | TRBJ2-3 | TRBV24-1 | TRBD1 | .
TGCGCCAGCAGCTTGGGGGGACAGGGAGGCTACGAGCAGTACTTC | CASSLGGQGGYEQYF | TRBJ2-7 | TRBV5-1 | TRBD1 | .
TGTGCCAGCTCACCTAACGTGGCTAGCGGGGACGGAGGCGAGCAGTACTTC | CASSPNVASGDGGEQYF | TRBJ2-7 | TRBV18 | TRBD2 | once
TGTGCCAGCAGTTTAATCTATTCTAACTATGGCTACACCTTC | CASSLIYSNYGYTF | TRBJ1-2 | TRBV28 | . | .
TGTGCCAGTAGTATCGGGTCAGGGGGTGTGAACACTGAAGCTTTCTTT | CASSIGSGGVNTEAFF | TRBJ1-1 | TRBV19 | TRBD1 | .
TGCGCCAGCAGCCAAGAACCCCAGCAGGGGACCGGGGAGCTGTTTTTT | CASSQEPQQGTGELFF | TRBJ2-2 | TRBV4-3 | . | .
TGCGCCAGCAGCTTCACGGGGACTAGCCCAGTCTCCTACGAGCAGTACTTC | CASSFTGTSPVSYEQYF | TRBJ2-7 | TRBV5-1 | TRBD2 | .
TGTGCCAGCAGCCCGCCGGGACTAGCTTGGAATACGCAGTATTTT | CASSPPGLAWNTQYF | TRBJ2-3 | TRBV7-3 | TRBD2 | .
TGTGCCAGCAGTCCGCGGGGACAGGGAGGCTACACCTTC | CASSPRGQGGYTF | TRBJ1-2 | TRBV12-3/TRBV12-4 | TRBD1 | .
TGTGCCAGCAGCTTTCACAGGGTGCACTATGGCTACACCTTC | CASSFHRVHYGYTF | TRBJ1-2 | TRBV21-1 | . | .
TGTGCCAGCAGCTCACAGGTCGCGGGAGGGAATGAGCAGTTCTTC | CASSSQVAGGNEQFF | TRBJ2-1 | TRBV9 | TRBD2 | once
TGTGCCAGTAGTATAGTTAACAGGGGGAGGACGTGGCCCCAGCATTTT | CASSIVNRGRTWPQHF | TRBJ1-5 | TRBV19 | TRBD1 | .
TGTGCCACCAGCAGAGGAGGGATCTTAAGCAATGAGCAGTTCTTC | CATSRGGILSNEQFF | TRBJ2-1 | TRBV15 | . | .
TGTGCCATCAGTGAGGGGAGACAGGGGGGATCCTACGAGCAGTACTTC | CAISEGRQGGSYEQYF | TRBJ2-7 | TRBV10-3 | TRBD1 | .
TGTGCCAGCAGTTATATGGGCTCTAACACCGGGGAGCTGTTTTTT | CASSYMGSNTGELFF | TRBJ2-2 | TRBV6-6 | . | .
TGTGCCAGCAGACCCCGGGACAGGTTATTCCAGCCCCAGCATTTT | CASRPRDRLFQPQHF | TRBJ1-5 | TRBV28 | TRBD1 | .
TGTGCCAGCAGATTAACAGGGAGCACAGATACGCAGTATTTT | CASRLTGSTDTQYF | TRBJ2-3 | TRBV28 | . | .
TGTGCCAGCAGCCCGAGTGGGGGACAGATCCTCTATGGCTACACCTTC | CASSPSGGQILYGYTF | TRBJ1-2 | TRBV14 | TRBD1 | once
TGTGCCAGTTTTAGCGGAGTACTAGCCAAAAACATTCAGTACTTC | CASFSGVLAKNIQYF | TRBJ2-4 | TRBV6-5 | . | .